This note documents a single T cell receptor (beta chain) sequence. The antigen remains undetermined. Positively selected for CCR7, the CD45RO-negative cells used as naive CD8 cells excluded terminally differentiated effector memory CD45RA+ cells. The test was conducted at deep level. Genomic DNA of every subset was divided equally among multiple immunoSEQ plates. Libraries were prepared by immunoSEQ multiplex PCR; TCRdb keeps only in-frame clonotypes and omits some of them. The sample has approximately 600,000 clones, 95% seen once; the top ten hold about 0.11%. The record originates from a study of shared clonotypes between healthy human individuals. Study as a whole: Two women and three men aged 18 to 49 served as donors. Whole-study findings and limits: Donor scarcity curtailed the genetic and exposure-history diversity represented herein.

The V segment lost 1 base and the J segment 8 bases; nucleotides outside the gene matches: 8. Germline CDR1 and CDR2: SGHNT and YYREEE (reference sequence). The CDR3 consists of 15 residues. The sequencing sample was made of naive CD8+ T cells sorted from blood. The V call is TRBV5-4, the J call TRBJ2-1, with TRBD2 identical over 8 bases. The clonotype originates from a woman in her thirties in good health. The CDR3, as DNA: TGTGCCAGCAGCTTGCGCGGGAGGCGAGCCGATGAGCAGTTCTTC. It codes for CASSLRGRRADEQFF.